The T cell receptor beta chain described here comes from a study of PD-1 blockade in classical Hodgkin lymphoma. Whole-study results and caveats: Newly diagnosed patients had diversity similar to the baseline diversity of complete responders.

Relapse after autologous stem cell transplantation occurred in every patient, and brentuximab vedotin exposure varied. In regard to this clone: The target antigen is unknown.

The CDR3 covers 17 residues. The germline CDR1 and CDR2 sequences are MNHEY and SMNVEV (reference sequence). The V gene lost 2 bases and the J gene lost 6 bases, with 21 bases spanning the gap. Data came from immunoSEQ multiplex PCR; TCRdb stores just in-frame clones and leaves some out. In the table there are roughly 35,000 clones, 85% to 90% of which are singletons. The TCR originated in a human donor with classical Hodgkin lymphoma. This sequence joins TRBV27 and TRBJ2-3; D uncertain. The input for sequencing was peripheral blood mononuclear cells (PBMCs), taken before the second cycle of nivolumab. The CDR3 bases are TGTGCCAGCAGTTTAGAAATTGGGAAGAGGTTCACGGATACGCAGTATTTT. This sequence encodes CASSLEIGKRFTDTQYF.